This T cell receptor (beta chain) was recorded in a study of blood T cell repertoires in COVID-19. Study in general: Sites in the United States, Italy and Spain provided acute and convalescent COVID-19 samples.

The data were produced by immunoSEQ multiplex PCR, yet TCRdb's version contains in-frame clones alone and is incomplete. The sample yields tens of thousands of clones, roughly 87% seen once. The TCR comes from a woman in her 50s with acute or convalescent COVID-19. The sequenced material came from peripheral blood.

The CDR3 spells CASSARTGGEETQYF. CDR3 DNA: TGTGCCAGCAGTGCCCGGACAGGGGGCGAAGAGACCCAGTACTTC. The chain is built from TRBV2 and TRBJ2-5; 11 positions agree with TRBD1. Trimming at V came to 4 bases and at J to 3 bases, leaving 4 bases not matched to a gene. CDR1 SNHLY and CDR2 FYNNEI come from the germline V gene. CDR3 length: 15 residues.